This paragraph covers one TCR beta chain sequence. As yet, its antigen is unknown. As originally analysed: A classifier of distant metastasis in papillary thyroid cancer was built from CDR3 differences (across clinicopathological groups). TCRdb used MiXCR to call clones anew from the PCR reads. These V and J calls originate from TCRdb's pipeline instead of the authors' own analysis. The sample has over 30,000 clones, under 8% seen once. The data derive from a study of metastatic and nonmetastatic thyroid tumors. Study-wide background: Repertoires from blood and tumor or nodule tissue of malignant and benign thyroid patients were compared.

The CDR3 consists of 15 residues. Germline CDR1 and CDR2: LNHDA and SQIVND (reference sequence). V lost 6 bases and J lost 2, with 17 bases in between. Study results and limitations: Reported TCR beta diversity, measured in blood and tumor, was significantly higher for malignant thyroid tumors than for benign nodules.

No treatment had been given to any patient before thyroid surgery. The sample comprised blood. This sequence was found in a female donor with papillary thyroid cancer or a benign thyroid nodule (not recorded which). Some clones in this sample may be carry-over from other donors' samples. This chain joins TRBV19 and TRBJ2-7; D tentatively fits TRBD1 or TRBD2 (7 bases each). The CDR3: CASRDGSGGAYEQYF. The DNA for the CDR3 is TGTGCCAGTAGGGACGGCTCAGGGGGGGCCTACGAGCAGTACTTC.